This entry concerns a single TCR beta chain. Germline V lookup: CDR1 MNHEY, CDR2 SVGAGI. V was pared by 6 bases and J by 0 bases, with 11 bases between. The CDR3 is made up of 15 amino acids. The sample is drawn from a study of technical replicates of blood from a handful of donors. Only in-frame clones appear in the TCRdb table, and some are missing; sequencing was by immunoSEQ multiplex PCR. Seen here are 70,000 or so clones, around 90% observed once, and the top ten hold approximately 4.6%. The specimen was PBMCs. This receptor was identified in a human donor in good health. Some clones in this sample may be carry-over from other donors' samples. The chain couples TRBV6-5 to TRBJ2-2; D uncertain. The CDR3 nucleotides read TGTGCCAGCAGCCGAACCACTACGAACACCGGGGAGCTGTTTTTT. Protein product: CASSRTTTNTGELFF.